The next 11 T cell receptor beta chains were all read from a single sample in a study of Ad26.COV2.S vaccination and SARS-CoV-2 variants. Treatment indicated: around 19 received Ad26.COV2.S at low or high dose, single or two shots; about 5 received placebo; per-sample allocation not given. Repertoires come from day 63 after the first vaccine or placebo injection. Assay: immunoSEQ multiplex PCR; the TCRdb copy retains only in-frame clones and omits some. This sample has over 400,000 clones, with 92% found just once. This specimen was peripheral blood, taken in a trial of Ad26.COV2.S vaccine versus placebo. These receptors all stem from a person between 18 and 65 years old who received the Ad26.COV2.S COVID-19 vaccine or a placebo.

J is TRBJ2-7 and V is TRBV28; 7 nucleotides match TRBD1. The CDR3 contains 15 residues. The V gene's germline CDR1 is MDHEN and CDR2 SYDVKM. V lost 4 bases and J lost 4; bases outside the gene matches: 10. The CDR3 loop is CASSSSGTVWYEQYF. Written as DNA, the CDR3 is TGTGCCAGCAGTTCTTCCGGGACAGTCTGGTACGAGCAGTACTTC.

CDR3 sequence: CASGGGSYSNQPQHF. For the CDR3, the DNA is TGTGCCAGCGGGGGGGGGAGTTATAGCAATCAGCCCCAGCATTTT. The chain is built from TRBV6-5 and TRBJ1-5; TRBD1 is a possible D gene (5 bases). V shed 8 bases and J shed 0 bases, with 14 bases lying between them. The CDR3 totals 15 residues. In germline, CDR1 is MNHEY, CDR2 SVGAGI.

The CDR3 here is CATSRGRANTGELFF. The CDR3 nucleotides read TGTGCCACCAGCCGGGGGAGAGCGAACACCGGGGAGCTGTTTTTT. V and J are TRBV15 and TRBJ2-2; a weak D match, TRBD2 (6 bases). V was shortened by 5 bases and J by 0 bases, with 10 bases between the two germline ends. The CDR3 has 15 amino acids. Germline assignment: CDR1 LNHNV and CDR2 YYDKDF (reference sequence). Filled out from reference TRBV15 and TRBJ2-2, the complete variable domain reads DAMVIQNPRYQVTQFGKPVTLSCSQTLNHNVMYWYQQKSSQAPKLLFHYYDKDFNNEADTPDNFQSRRPNTSFCFLDIRSPGLGDTAMYLCATSRGRANTGELFFGEGSRLTVL.

V usage is TRBV19 and J usage is TRBJ1-5; maybe TRBD1 (6 bases). Trimming stripped 11 bases from V and 11 bases from J, with 22 bases between. The CDR3 is made up of 13 amino acids. Germline V gene sequence: CDR1 LNHDA, CDR2 SQIVND (reference sequence). The CDR3 is CASHPGGQVAQHF. The CDR3, as DNA: TGTGCCTCCCACCCGGGGGGACAAGTGGCCCAGCATTTT.

The J gene is TRBJ2-3, the V gene TRBV29-1; D could derive from TRBD1 or TRBD2 (6 bases each). V shed 8 bases and J shed 2 bases, with 17 bases lying between them. The CDR3 is 14 residues long. In germline, CDR1 is SQVTM, CDR2 ANQGSEA. Here the CDR3 DNA reads TGCAGCTCGCGTGGAGGGGGGAACACAGATACGCAGTATTTT. It is translated as CSSRGGGNTDTQYF.

The gene calls are TRBV5-1 and TRBJ1-3, with D perhaps TRBD1 (5 bases). Germline V gene data show CDR1 as SGHRS and CDR2 as YFSETQ. The CDR3 is made up of 15 amino acids. V gave up 3 bases and J gave up 0 bases, with 10 bases separating them. The CDR3 loop is CASSSGLRSGNTIYF. The CDR3 DNA is TGCGCCAGCAGCTCGGGACTTCGCTCTGGAAACACCATATATTTT.

Turning to this clone: This sample includes further DNA sequences coding for the same CDR3. The rearrangement uses TRBV18 and TRBJ2-3, with 9 bases that match TRBD2. Germline CDR1 reads KGHSH; CDR2 reads LQKENI. The ends lost 1 base at V and 3 bases at J; junction bases unmatched: 2. CDR3 length: 15 amino acids. In DNA, the CDR3 is TGTGCCAGCTCACCACGGCGGGGGGGAACAGATACGCAGTATTTT. This gives the protein CASSPRRGGTDTQYF.

This chain joins TRBV2 and TRBJ1-5, with no clear D. The CDR3 has 15 residues. Germline V gene lookup returns CDR1 SNHLY and CDR2 FYNNEI. V lost 5 bases, J lost 6 bases, and 17 bases lay in between. CDR3 nucleotide sequence: TGTGCCAGCAGTATGTTTCCGGGCAGAGCTCAGCCCCAGCATTTT. Translating gives CASSMFPGRAQPQHF.

The genes are TRBV3-1 (or the pseudogene TRBV3-2) and TRBJ1-3; no clear D gene. CDR1 and CDR2 from the germline V gene are LGHDT and YNNKEL (reference sequence). V was shortened by 5 bases and J by 0 bases, with 14 bases between the two germline ends. The CDR3 is 16 amino acids. CDR3 region: CASSFHRGASGNTIYF. The CDR3 nucleotides read TGTGCCAGCAGCTTTCACCGGGGAGCCTCTGGAAACACCATATATTTT.

V is TRBV7-2 and J is TRBJ2-5, with TRBD2 identical over 8 bases. The junction had 5 bases not matched to a gene; V was cut back by 1 base and J by 1 base. The CDR3 has 16 amino acids. The V gene's germline CDR1 is SGHTA and CDR2 FQGNSA. The CDR3 DNA follows: TGTGCCAGCAGCTTAGGACTAGCGAATCCCCAAGAGACCCAGTACTTC. Protein sequence: CASSLGLANPQETQYF.

The J gene is TRBJ2-3, the V gene TRBV12-3 or TRBV12-4; D is undetermined. The V and J ends lost 2 bases and 3 bases respectively, with 6 bases between them. CDR3 length: 13 residues. DNA of the CDR3: TGTGCCAGCAGTTTACTGCTTACAGATACGCAGTATTTT. This translates into CASSLLLTDTQYF.